Listed below are T cell receptor beta chains from one sample, sequenced in a study of cytomegalovirus exposure and HLA in healthy donors. Profiled with immunoSEQ multiplex PCR; TCRdb holds only in-frame clones, not every one. The sample contains roughly 170,000 clones, about 80% of which appear only once. The sequenced sample consisted of PBMCs. The receptors derive from a woman in her late teens or twenties in good health and CMV-seropositive. Both conserved end residues are part of each CDR3. A D gene is named only where the DNA matches it firmly. Clone size, where shown, is once, few, many, or a class for clones that have expanded.

15,once,TRBV6-1,TRBJ1-5,TRBD1,TGTGCCAGCAGTGAAACCGGGACAGGGGATCAGCCCCAGCATTTT,CASSETGTGDQPQHF
14,NA,TRBV19,TRBJ1-2,NA,TGTGCCAGCCTCACAGGGTCGGCTAACTATGGCTACACCTTC,CASLTGSANYGYTF
16,NA,TRBV5-1,TRBJ2-5,NA,TGCGCCAGCAGCTTGGAGGCGGGTGGGGATGAAGAGACCCAGTACTTC,CASSLEAGGDEETQYF
15,NA,TRBV19,TRBJ1-6,NA,TGTGCCAGTAGTATGTCGAACAGGAATAATTCACCCCTCCACTTT,CASSMSNRNNSPLHF
15,NA,TRBV27,TRBJ2-3,NA,TGTGCCAGCAGGAGGGACACCACCAGCACAGATACGCAGTATTTT,CASRRDTTSTDTQYF
14,NA,TRBV4-1,TRBJ1-5,NA,TGCGCCAGCAGCCAAGCGGCGAGCGGCCAGCCCCAGCATTTT,CASSQAASGQPQHF
18,NA,TRBV18,TRBJ1-2,NA,TGTGCCAGCTCACCAGAACAACCATCTATGAGGGCCTCGCACGGCTACACCTTC,CASSPEQPSMRASHGYTF
16,NA,TRBV4-3,TRBJ2-5,TRBD1,TGCGCCAGCAGCCAAGGTTCGGGACAGAGACAAGAGACCCAGTACTTC,CASSQGSGQRQETQYF
16,NA,TRBV2,TRBJ2-5,NA,TGTGCCAGCAGTGAAGCGCTTCGGGGGAGTCGAGACGAGACGTACTTC,CASSEALRGSRDETYF
18,NA,TRBV25-1,TRBJ2-4,NA,TGTGCCAGCCCCACCGGACAGGAGGGGTACGTAGACAAAAACATTCAGTACTTC,CASPTGQEGYVDKNIQYF
15,NA,TRBV7-2,TRBJ2-1,NA,TGTGCCAGCAGCCGGGGGGCGGGGATCATCCATGAGCAGTTCTTC,CASSRGAGIIHEQFF
15,NA,TRBV4-2,TRBJ1-3,NA,TGTGCCAGCAGACAAGGGGAGTCAATGGGAAACACCATATATTTT,CASRQGESMGNTIYF
15,NA,TRBV2,TRBJ2-1,TRBD2,TGTGCCAGCAGGAAAACTAGCGGGGGTAAGAATGAGCAGTTCTTC,CASRKTSGGKNEQFF
15,NA,TRBV5-8,TRBJ1-1,TRBD1,TGTGCCAGCAGCTCGGACAGGGGGCCGGCCACTGAAGCTTTCTTT,CASSSDRGPATEAFF
13,NA,TRBV7-2,TRBJ2-3,TRBD2,TGTGCCAGCAGTTCACGGGGGGGAGATACGCAGTATTTT,CASSSRGGDTQYF
15,NA,TRBV2,TRBJ1-4,NA,TGTGCCAGCAGTGACCTCAGGGGACCTAATGAAAAACTGTTTTTT,CASSDLRGPNEKLFF
16,NA,TRBV5-8,TRBJ1-5,NA,TGTGCCAGCAGCTTGGAGGCCGGAGGAAGCAATCAGCCCCAGCATTTT,CASSLEAGGSNQPQHF
14,NA,TRBV16,TRBJ1-4,NA,TGTGCCAGCAGCCAAACAGGAGTTAATGAAAAACTGTTTTTT,CASSQTGVNEKLFF
16,NA,TRBV6-1,TRBJ1-6,TRBD1,TGTGCCAGCAGTGAAGCTGGGGACAGATCCCGTTCACCCCTCCACTTT,CASSEAGDRSRSPLHF
17,once,TRBV7-9,TRBJ2-7,TRBD1,TGTGCCAGCAGCTCACCGACAGAGACAGGGGGTGGCTACGAGCAGTACTTC,CASSSPTETGGGYEQYF
13,NA,TRBV5-4,TRBJ1-2,NA,TGTGCCAGCAGCCCCGGACTCCTATATGGCTACACCTTC,CASSPGLLYGYTF
15,NA,TRBV2,TRBJ2-5,TRBD2,TGTGCCAGCAGTTCAAGCGGGGTTAACCAAGAGACCCAGTACTTC,CASSSSGVNQETQYF
14,NA,TRBV27,TRBJ1-5,NA,TGTGCCAGCAGTTTTCGGGGGGATGATCAGCCCCAGCATTTT,CASSFRGDDQPQHF
13,NA,TRBV6-1,TRBJ2-7,TRBD1,TGTGCCAGCGTACAGGGGGCCTCCTACGAGCAGTACTTC,CASVQGASYEQYF
15,NA,TRBV2,TRBJ2-1,TRBD2,TGTGCCAGCAAGCTAAGGGCGGGGGGGTACAATGAGCAGTTCTTC,CASKLRAGGYNEQFF
13,NA,TRBV12-5,TRBJ1-1,NA,TGTGCTAGTGGTTTGAATCAGAACACTGAAGCTTTCTTT,CASGLNQNTEAFF
14,NA,TRBV2,TRBJ2-5,TRBD1,TGTGCCAACGGACAGGGGGAAATACAAGAGACCCAGTACTTC,CANGQGEIQETQYF
15,NA,TRBV2,TRBJ2-2,NA,TGTGCCAGCGGCATGAAAGGGGGAAACACCGGGGAGCTGTTTTTT,CASGMKGGNTGELFF
12,NA,TRBV2,TRBJ2-3,NA,TGTGCCAGCAGTGTCCGCGTAGATACGCAGTATTTT,CASSVRVDTQYF
13,NA,TRBV7-6,TRBJ1-3,NA,TGTGCCAGCAGCCCTTTCCCTGGAAACACCATATATTTT,CASSPFPGNTIYF
17,NA,TRBV10-3,TRBJ2-6,TRBD1,TGTGCCATCAGTGTGGGACAGGCCCTTTCTGGGGCCAACGTCCTGACTTTC,CAISVGQALSGANVLTF
14,many,TRBV6-6,TRBJ1-2,NA,TGTGCCAGCTCCCCCGACAGCCAAGCTGGAGGCTACACCTTC,CASSPDSQAGGYTF
13,NA,TRBV29-1,TRBJ1-2,NA,TGCAGCGCATCGGGAGCGGACACCTATGGCTACACCTTC,CSASGADTYGYTF
17,NA,TRBV25-1,TRBJ2-1,TRBD2,TGTGCCAGCAGTGGGAAGACTAGCGGGGGGGCTCACAATGAGCAGTTCTTC,CASSGKTSGGAHNEQFF
12,NA,TRBV7-5,TRBJ1-5,NA,TGTGCCAGAAGCTTAGCTCTTCAGCCCCAGCATTTT,CARSLALQPQHF
14,NA,TRBV28,TRBJ2-5,TRBD2,TGTGCCAGCAGTTTACCCGGGGGGCAAGAGACCCAGTACTTC,CASSLPGGQETQYF
15,NA,TRBV9,TRBJ2-1,TRBD2,TGTGCCAGCAGCGTAAAAGCGGGGGGGTACAATGAGCAGTTCTTC,CASSVKAGGYNEQFF
13,NA,TRBV27,TRBJ2-1,TRBD2,TGTGCCAGCAGTGTAGGACTAGCCTATGAGCAGTTCTTC,CASSVGLAYEQFF
12,NA,TRBV6-6,TRBJ2-1,TRBD2,TGTGCCAGCAGCCCAGGGAGGGATGAGCAGTTCTTC,CASSPGRDEQFF
18,NA,TRBV18,TRBJ2-1,TRBD2,TGTGCCAGCTCACCCTCCGCATATAGGCGGGGGGCTGACAATGAGCAGTTCTTC,CASSPSAYRRGADNEQFF
14,NA,TRBV6-5,TRBJ2-7,TRBD1,TGTGCCAGCAGTTACCGCGGACAGGGCTCCGAGCAGTACTTC,CASSYRGQGSEQYF
14,NA,TRBV15,TRBJ2-7,NA,TGTGCCACCAGCAGTACGGGGAACCCCTACGAGCAGTACTTC,CATSSTGNPYEQYF
14,NA,TRBV5-4,TRBJ1-1,NA,TGTGCCAGCAGCTTGGAGGGGTCGAGGACTGAAGCTTTCTTT,CASSLEGSRTEAFF
14,once,TRBV6-1,TRBJ1-5,TRBD1,TGTGCCAGCCACCGGGACAGGATCAATCAGCCCCAGCATTTT,CASHRDRINQPQHF
12,NA,TRBV29-1,TRBJ1-1,TRBD1,TGCAGCGTGGAGACAGGGGCGTCTGAAGCTTTCTTT,CSVETGASEAFF